This is a list of T cell receptor beta chains from one sample in a study of blood T cell repertoires in COVID-19. The repertoire was sequenced with immunoSEQ multiplex PCR; TCRdb's copy has only in-frame clones and lacks some. The table includes 370,000 or so clones, more than 75% detected once. Sequencing was done on a sample of peripheral blood. The receptors derive from a human donor with acute or convalescent COVID-19. The donor label of this sample is uncertain. Each CDR3 is given with its conserved first and last residue. A D gene is named only where the DNA matches it firmly. Size values are once, few and many counts, or a class for expanded clones, and some rows have none.

-	-	TRBV19	TRBJ1-1	CASSISGPVEAFF	TGTGCCAGTAGTATCAGCGGACCGGTCGAAGCTTTCTTT
-	TRBD1	TRBV7-8	TRBJ1-1	CASSLVRTGMNTEAFF	TGTGCCAGCAGCTTAGTTCGGACAGGGATGAACACTGAAGCTTTCTTT
-	TRBD1	TRBV5-1	TRBJ1-6	CASSLTGYQSSPLHF	TGCGCCAGCAGCCTGACAGGGTACCAGAGTTCACCCCTCCACTTT
once	-	TRBV2	TRBJ1-5	CASSEAAGIPNQPQHF	TGTGCCAGCAGTGAGGCGGCAGGGATCCCCAATCAGCCCCAGCATTTT
-	-	TRBV25-1	TRBJ1-4	CASSEWGREEKLFF	TGTGCCAGCAGTGAATGGGGCCGTGAGGAAAAACTGTTTTTT
-	TRBD1	TRBV19	TRBJ2-7	CASSGGTGGYEQYF	TGTGCCAGTAGCGGCGGGACAGGAGGATACGAGCAGTACTTC
-	-	TRBV2	TRBJ1-1	CASSSRRDTEAFF	TGTGCCAGCAGTTCCCGGCGGGACACTGAAGCTTTCTTT
-	TRBD1	TRBV3-1/TRBV3-2	TRBJ1-6	CASNGQGAASPLHF	TGTGCCAGCAACGGACAGGGGGCCGCTTCACCCCTCCACTTT
-	-	TRBV15	TRBJ1-4	CATSRAKEGNEKLFF	TGTGCCACCAGCAGAGCCAAGGAGGGGAATGAAAAACTGTTTTTT
-	-	TRBV5-1	TRBJ1-2	CASSLVGARASNYYGYTF	TGCGCCAGCAGCTTGGTAGGGGCCCGGGCGTCTAATTACTATGGCTACACCTTC
once	-	TRBV6-5	TRBJ2-3	CASREVPADTQYF	TGTGCCAGCAGGGAGGTTCCGGCAGATACGCAGTATTTT
-	-	TRBV5-1	TRBJ2-7	CASSLEGVSDREQYF	TGCGCCAGCAGCTTGGAAGGGGTTTCCGACCGGGAGCAGTACTTC
-	-	TRBV27	TRBJ2-7	CASSGGPNQYEQYF	TGTGCCAGCTCCGGAGGACCGAACCAATACGAGCAGTACTTC
few	-	TRBV7-9	TRBJ1-3	CASSPWGEGGNTIYF	TGTGCCAGCAGCCCCTGGGGGGAAGGAGGAAACACCATATATTTT
-	TRBD2	TRBV20-1	TRBJ2-7	CSAGRRNEQYF	TGCAGTGCCGGGAGGAGGAACGAGCAGTACTTC
-	-	TRBV18	TRBJ2-2	CASSPLFRENTGELFF	TGTGCCAGCTCACCACTTTTCAGGGAGAACACCGGGGAGCTGTTTTTT
-	-	TRBV5-1	TRBJ1-5	CASSLNTGGNQPQHF	TGCGCCAGCAGCTTGAACACCGGGGGCAATCAGCCCCAGCATTTT
-	TRBD2	TRBV7-2	TRBJ2-3	CASSLLAGGSDTQYF	TGTGCCAGCAGCTTACTAGCGGGGGGGTCAGATACGCAGTATTTT
-	TRBD2	TRBV23-1	TRBJ2-5	CASSRRWSSGRAREAETQYF	TGCGCCAGCAGTCGCCGTTGGAGTAGCGGGAGGGCCCGGGAGGCAGAGACCCAGTACTTC
-	TRBD1	TRBV5-1	TRBJ2-7	CASSLRAGGAYPQF	TGCGCCAGCAGCTTGAGGGCAGGGGGCGCTTACCCGCAGTTC
-	-	TRBV7-9	TRBJ2-1	CASSSALGASSYNEQFF	TGTGCCAGCAGCTCGGCCCTGGGCGCCAGCTCCTACAATGAGCAGTTCTTC
-	-	TRBV28	TRBJ1-5	CASSLGRGSQPQHF	TGTGCCAGCAGTTTGGGCAGGGGATCCCAGCCCCAGCATTTT
-	-	TRBV15	TRBJ2-3	CATSRDSMHRVSTDTQYF	TGTGCCACCAGCAGAGATTCAATGCACAGGGTTAGCACAGATACGCAGTATTTT
-	-	TRBV12-3/TRBV12-4	TRBJ1-5	CASSLDQGQPQHF	TGTGCCAGCAGTTTAGATCAGGGTCAGCCCCAGCATTTT
-	TRBD1	TRBV28	TRBJ1-1	CASSSPGTGINTEAFF	TGTGCCAGCAGTTCCCCGGGGACAGGCATTAACACTGAAGCTTTCTTT
-	-	TRBV13	TRBJ1-1	CASSGGGANTEAFF	TGTGCCAGCAGCGGAGGGGGGGCGAACACTGAAGCTTTCTTT
-	-	TRBV3-1/TRBV3-2	TRBJ1-3	CASSQGTRGNTIYF	TGTGCCAGCAGCCAAGGGACAAGAGGAAACACCATATATTTT
-	-	TRBV6-4	TRBJ2-2	CASSYSGNTGELFF	TGTGCCAGCAGTTACAGTGGGAACACCGGGGAGCTGTTTTTT
-	TRBD2	TRBV11-2	TRBJ2-7	CASSLVGTSGASYEQYF	TGTGCCAGCAGCTTAGTGGGGACTAGCGGGGCCTCCTACGAGCAGTACTTC
-	-	TRBV10-2	TRBJ2-4	CASSEPGDGAKNIQYF	TGCGCCAGCAGTGAGCCGGGAGACGGAGCCAAAAACATTCAGTACTTC
-	-	TRBV4-1	TRBJ1-3	CASSRAESSGNTIYF	TGCGCCAGCAGCCGGGCCGAGAGCTCTGGAAACACCATATATTTT
-	-	TRBV18	TRBJ1-2	CASSPPREREPNYGYTF	TGTGCCAGCTCACCACCGAGGGAAAGGGAGCCGAACTATGGCTACACCTTC
-	TRBD1	TRBV5-4	TRBJ1-2	CASRGGTGAYGYTF	TGTGCCAGCAGAGGCGGGACAGGGGCTTATGGCTACACCTTC
-	TRBD2	TRBV3-1/TRBV3-2	TRBJ2-1	CASRLAGGPWSYNEQFF	TGTGCCAGCCGACTAGCGGGAGGGCCCTGGTCCTACAATGAGCAGTTCTTC
few	TRBD1	TRBV7-9	TRBJ2-2	CASSLARGGPGELFF	TGTGCCAGCAGCTTAGCGCGAGGGGGCCCCGGGGAGCTGTTTTTT
-	TRBD1	TRBV19	TRBJ1-2	CASSFTSGTGVKNYGYTF	TGTGCCAGTAGTTTCACCTCCGGGACAGGGGTTAAAAACTATGGCTACACCTTC
-	TRBD1	TRBV18	TRBJ2-3	CASSPRGASGQGAFGSQSTQYF	TGTGCCAGCTCACCTCGAGGGGCTTCGGGACAGGGGGCCTTTGGGAGCCAGAGTACGCAGTATTTT
-	TRBD1	TRBV15	TRBJ1-2	CATSSGQGYGYTF	TGTGCCACCAGCAGCGGACAGGGATACGGCTACACCTTC
-	TRBD1	TRBV27	TRBJ1-2	CASSLGTGPNYGYTF	TGTGCCAGCAGTTTGGGGACAGGGCCTAACTATGGCTACACCTTC
-	-	TRBV7-8	TRBJ1-1	CASSQTRENTEAFF	TGTGCCAGCAGCCAGACAAGAGAGAACACTGAAGCTTTCTTT
-	-	TRBV30	TRBJ1-6	CAWRGRSGSSYNSPLHF	TGTGCCTGGAGAGGGCGTAGCGGCAGCTCCTATAATTCACCCCTCCACTTT